Described below is a single TCR beta chain sequence and its context. A much larger clone lies one base from this, so it may be a read error. The entry originates in a study of CD8+CD57+ T cells in acquired aplastic anemia. Study in general: Across the sorted CD4+ and CD8+ cells, DNA amounts averaged roughly 3 ug.

Genomic DNA, the template, was used for profiling of the TCR beta VDJ and CDR3. TCRdb independently ran MiXCR on the reads; one entry per CDR3 protein. Among 310,000 or so distinct CDR3 sequences listed, roughly 53% were seen once. Patients chosen for sequencing had CD8+CD57+ cells that had expanded, as shown by flow cytometry. This CDR3 comprises 15 residues. The V and J ends lost 2 bases and 0 bases, in that order; junction bases with no gene match: 3. Germline V gene data show CDR1 as SGHRS and CDR2 as YFSETQ. The chain has TRBV5-1 and TRBJ2-3; 7 bases are shared with TRBD2. Sequencing was done on a sample of sorted CD4+, CD8+, or CD8+CD57+ T cells (not recorded which) from PBMCs. The sequence was obtained from a human donor with aplastic anemia. CDR3 in DNA: TGCGCCAGCAGCTTCCGGGGGGAGAGCACAGATACGCAGTATTTT. This codes for CASSFRGESTDTQYF.